This is a list of T cell receptor beta chains from one sample in a study of monozygotic twins with inflammatory bowel disease. From its re-call of the 5' RACE reads, TCRdb lists each CDR3 protein once, without DNA. This table holds some 440,000 distinct CDR3 sequences. Source material: blood. The receptors derive from a human donor with ulcerative colitis or Crohn's disease, or a healthy co-twin of an affected twin (not recorded which). The CDR3 runs from the conserved cysteine through the conserved F or W.

>TRBV20-1|TRBJ2-7|13
CSARAPIRYEQYF
>TRBV10-3|TRBJ2-6|14
CAIGTGGGANVLTF
>TRBV6-1|TRBJ1-4|13
CASSDRTDSNLFF
>TRBV9|TRBJ1-2|12
CASSGDLDGYTF
>TRBV6-5|TRBJ1-2|12
CASSSEGNGYTF
>TRBV7-9|TRBJ2-3|14
CATLGSSGTDTQYF
>TRBV20-1|TRBJ1-6|14
CSVSKQGGNSPLHF
>TRBV30|TRBJ1-1|11
CAWSGRTEAFF
>TRBV10-3|TRBJ2-1|17
CAISGLAGGLVSNEQFF
>TRBV7-2|TRBJ2-5|15
CASSLSPSGQGTQYF
>TRBV7-2|TRBJ2-3|16
CASSGNSGGATDTQYF
>TRBV30|TRBJ2-5|16
CAWSVGGGAGTKTQYF
>TRBV12-3/TRBV12-4|TRBJ2-2|15
CASSGGQFITGELFF
>TRBV6-5|TRBJ2-3|18
CASSYGGLAVGVTDTQYF
>TRBV25-1|TRBJ2-7|14
CASSGGQGLSEQYF
>TRBV20-1|TRBJ2-7|12
CSARPGLEEQYF
>TRBV5-1|TRBJ2-5|16
CASSLSGSADQETQYF
>TRBV5-1|TRBJ2-1|16
CASSLELAGGPNEQFF
>TRBV19|TRBJ2-3|16
CASSFLSTSGADTQYF
>TRBV7-9|TRBJ1-1|15
CASSAYRGLDTEAFF
>TRBV12-3/TRBV12-4|TRBJ2-7|15
CASSLASGGSYEQYF
>TRBV28|TRBJ1-5|13
CASSLSLVQPQHF
>TRBV20-1|TRBJ2-1|11
CSARDFGEQFF
>TRBV7-2|TRBJ2-3|13
CASSLLQADTQYF
>TRBV2|TRBJ2-3|13
CARTSGRIDTQYF
>TRBV7-2|TRBJ2-3|14
CASSLEGLSGTQYF
>TRBV5-6|TRBJ2-7|12
CASSRDQYEQYF
>TRBV28|TRBJ2-7|15
CASSPPSITSYEQYF
>TRBV5-1|TRBJ2-5|12
CASSREGETQYF
>TRBV20-1|TRBJ2-3|15
CSARDSTSAKDTQYF
>TRBV5-1|TRBJ2-6|17
CASSLEWGEGGANVLTF
>TRBV28|TRBJ1-4|15
CASSSRQKVDEKLFF
>TRBV4-1|TRBJ1-1|13
CASSQELGMEAFF
>TRBV12-3/TRBV12-4|TRBJ1-1|18
CASSFVRGLPQMNTEAFF
>TRBV2|TRBJ1-6|15
CASSEGRPFNSPLHF
>TRBV12-3/TRBV12-4|TRBJ1-2|14
CASTRSGREFSYTF
>TRBV10-3|TRBJ1-2|13
CAIPGQGKYGYTF
>TRBV24-1|TRBJ2-3|19
CATSDSLSSGETSTDTQYF
>TRBV15|TRBJ2-1|14
CATSSSGSLDEQFF
>TRBV5-5|TRBJ1-5|13
CASTGTPNQPQHF
>TRBV7-3|TRBJ2-2|13
CASSSTRTGELFF
>TRBV6-5|TRBJ2-5|11
CASSYIGTQYF
>TRBV7-6|TRBJ1-1|14
CASSRAPGNTEAFF
>TRBV20-1|TRBJ2-7|12
CSASSRADEQYF
>TRBV20-1|TRBJ2-2|15
CSAGPEAGVTGELFF
>TRBV5-1|TRBJ2-2|15
CASSLTQGATGELFF
>TRBV27|TRBJ2-5|15
CASSPVLTSVETQYF
>TRBV11-2|TRBJ2-7|15
CASSSEGGASYEQYF
>TRBV7-8|TRBJ1-2|14
CASSLTGPSNGYTF
>TRBV5-1|TRBJ2-4|16
CASSLQFAGGQNIQYF
>TRBV11-3|TRBJ2-3|19
CASSFPLAGGGASTDTQYF
>TRBV11-1|TRBJ2-1|18
CASSSRASDLAGVNEQFF
>TRBV10-3|TRBJ2-3|13
CATTDRGADTQYF